The sequence of this TCR beta chain was determined in a study of T-cell memory formation after mild COVID-19. This clonotype was seen a handful of times. Using its own MiXCR run on the 5' RACE reads, TCRdb lists one record per CDR3 protein. Here the sample spans approximately 400,000 distinct CDR3 sequences, about 24% being singletons. This TCR was recovered from an adult woman who had mild COVID-19 (a few samples of this study predate the infection). Cell type and time point are not known. The material sequenced was PBMCs or a T cell subset sorted from them (not recorded which).

CDR3 protein: CASSAVSLAAYEQYF. The CDR3, as DNA: TGTGCCAGCAGTGCGGTGAGTCTAGCTGCCTACGAGCAGTACTTC. The genes are TRBV6-1 and TRBJ2-7; possibly TRBD2 for D (5 bases). Germline V gives CDR1 MNHNS, CDR2 SASEGT. The CDR3 runs to 15 residues. Trimming took off 4 bases at V and 2 bases at J, with 15 bases between the two ends.